Only a few counts were recorded for the clone carrying this T cell receptor (beta chain). Its antigen is currently unknown. These data are taken from a study of T cells in Graves' hyperthyroidism and ophthalmopathy. Study-wide results and limits: Blood also carried most thyroid clonotypes expanded above 0.001. From stable hyperthyroidism, ophthalmopathy was separated by a 13 V-J model.

The CDR3 regions of TCR beta were amplified from RNA transcripts. HTBI primers were used for first-round RT-PCR of the TCR CDR3. MiXCR, run by TCRdb on the multiplex PCR reads, gives a single entry per CDR3 protein. The sample holds around 600,000 distinct CDR3 sequences, over 12% seen once. The germline gives CDR1 GTSNPN, CDR2 SVGIG (reference sequence). V lost 0 bases and J 7 bases, leaving 12 bases between the germline ends. CDR3 length: 14 residues. The sequence derives from a woman younger than 35 with Graves' ophthalmopathy. The material sequenced was blood. The chain combines TRBV30 with TRBJ1-4; the D is unclear. The CDR3 sequence is CAWSVRAGFEKLFF. The CDR3 region has the DNA TGTGCCTGGAGTGTACGGGCAGGTTTTGAAAAACTGTTTTTT.